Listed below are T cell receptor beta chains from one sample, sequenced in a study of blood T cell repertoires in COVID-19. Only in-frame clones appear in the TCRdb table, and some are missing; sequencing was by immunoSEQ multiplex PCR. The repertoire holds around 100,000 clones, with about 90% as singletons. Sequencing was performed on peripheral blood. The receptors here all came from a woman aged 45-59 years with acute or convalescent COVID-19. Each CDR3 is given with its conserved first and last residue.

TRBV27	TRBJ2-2	CASSLGRNTGELFF
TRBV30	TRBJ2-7	CAWSVMAAYEQYF
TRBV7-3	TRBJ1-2	CASSSGQPGGHGYTF
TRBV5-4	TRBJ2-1	CASSSRGGSYNEQFF
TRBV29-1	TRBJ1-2	CSVPRDTYGYTF
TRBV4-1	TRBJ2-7	CASSQKPPGQVPWLF
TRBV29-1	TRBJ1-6	CSASQGDDSPLHF
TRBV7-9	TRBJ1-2	CASSPLAGQGKDGYTF
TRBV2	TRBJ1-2	CASSEFAGNYGYTF
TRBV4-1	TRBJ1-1	CASSQSTGEVTEAFF
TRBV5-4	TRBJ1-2	CASSLVVGRANYGYTF
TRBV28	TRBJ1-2	CASSLRGTGSFVYTF
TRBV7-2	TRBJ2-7	CASSFKTGPYEQYF
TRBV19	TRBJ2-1	CASSMGASMDNEQFF
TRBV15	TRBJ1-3	CATSPRTVNSGNTIYF
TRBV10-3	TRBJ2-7	CAIKPPGESEQYF
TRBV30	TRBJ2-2	CAWSVGVAGELFF
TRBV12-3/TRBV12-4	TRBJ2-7	CASNDGGSYEQYF
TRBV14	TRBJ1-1	CASSLLDRVNTEAFF
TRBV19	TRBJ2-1	CASSIGSSRLAYNEQFF
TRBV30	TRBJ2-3	CAWSGGRGTDTQYF
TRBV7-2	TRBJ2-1	CASSRSGGGFSYNEQFF
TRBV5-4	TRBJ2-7	CASSFGTADYEQYF
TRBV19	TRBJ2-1	CASTLAGGPYNEQFF
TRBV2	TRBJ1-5	CASRGDLSNQPQHF
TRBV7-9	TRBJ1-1	CASSPAGRTEAFF
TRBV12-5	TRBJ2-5	CASGLDFPETQYF
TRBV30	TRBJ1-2	CAWNLNRGRDGYTF
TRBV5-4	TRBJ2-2	CASSFGQGIGSTGELFF
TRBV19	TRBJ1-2	CASKVDLGGYTF
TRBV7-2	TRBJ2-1	CASRGAYEQFF
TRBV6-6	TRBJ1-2	CASSYQEGYGYTF
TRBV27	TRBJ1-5	CASSLPTGTANQPQHF
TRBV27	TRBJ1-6	CASQRGGQVRSYNSPLHF
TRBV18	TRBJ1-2	CASSPAGNYGYTF
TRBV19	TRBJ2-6	CASSRETTRGTGANVLTF
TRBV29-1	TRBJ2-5	CSVGKGSGRPPDF
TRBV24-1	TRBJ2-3	CATSDFGGSRDTQYF
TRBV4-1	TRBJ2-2	CASSHSSGGGTGELFF
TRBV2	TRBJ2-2	CASRGQVNTGELFF
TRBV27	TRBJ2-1	CASTDGGKGSRNEQFF
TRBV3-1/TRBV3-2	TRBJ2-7	CASSSSAYEQYF
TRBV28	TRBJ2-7	CASSRLPGLADSYEQYF
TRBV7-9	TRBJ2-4	CASSAPEVDGNIQYF
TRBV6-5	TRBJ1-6	CASSYRESFNSPLHF
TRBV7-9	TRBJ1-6	CASALGGASNSPLHF
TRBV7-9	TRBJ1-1	CASSLGRGMNTEAFF
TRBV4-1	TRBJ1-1	CASSQEGAGVGTEAFF
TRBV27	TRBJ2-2	CASRKPGQGAGELFF
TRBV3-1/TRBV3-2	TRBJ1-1	CASSQTGVDFTEAFF
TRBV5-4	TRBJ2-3	CASSRDSADTQYF
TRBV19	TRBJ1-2	CASKPTGYGYTF
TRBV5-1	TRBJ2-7	CASSLGQGASEQYF
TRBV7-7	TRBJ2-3	CASSRQGRTDTQYF
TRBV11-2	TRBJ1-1	CASSLLQGSTEAFF
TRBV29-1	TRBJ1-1	CSVGPGMNTEAFF
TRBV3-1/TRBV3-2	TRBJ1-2	CASSHRQSYGYTF
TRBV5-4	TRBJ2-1	CASRIRDRGINEQFF
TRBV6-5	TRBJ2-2	CGTMEVEEYAGELFF